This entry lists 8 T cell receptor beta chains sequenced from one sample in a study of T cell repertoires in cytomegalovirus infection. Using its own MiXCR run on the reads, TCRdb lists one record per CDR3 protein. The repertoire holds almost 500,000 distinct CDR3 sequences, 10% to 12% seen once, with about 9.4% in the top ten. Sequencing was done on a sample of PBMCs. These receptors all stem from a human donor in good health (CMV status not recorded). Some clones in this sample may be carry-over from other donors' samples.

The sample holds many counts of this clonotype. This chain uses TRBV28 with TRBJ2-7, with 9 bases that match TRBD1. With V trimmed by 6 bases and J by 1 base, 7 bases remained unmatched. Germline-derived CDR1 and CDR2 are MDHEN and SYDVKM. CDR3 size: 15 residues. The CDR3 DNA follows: TGTGCCAGCAGCACAGGGGGACAGGGTTCCTACGAGCAGTACTTC. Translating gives CASSTGGQGSYEQYF.

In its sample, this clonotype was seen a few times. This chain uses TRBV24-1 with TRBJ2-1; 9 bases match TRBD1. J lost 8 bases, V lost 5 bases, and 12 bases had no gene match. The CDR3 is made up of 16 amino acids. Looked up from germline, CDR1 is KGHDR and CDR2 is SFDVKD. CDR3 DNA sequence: TGTGCCACCAGTGGACAGGGGGGAAGGACACAGGATGAGCAGTTCTTC. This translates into CATSGQGGRTQDEQFF.

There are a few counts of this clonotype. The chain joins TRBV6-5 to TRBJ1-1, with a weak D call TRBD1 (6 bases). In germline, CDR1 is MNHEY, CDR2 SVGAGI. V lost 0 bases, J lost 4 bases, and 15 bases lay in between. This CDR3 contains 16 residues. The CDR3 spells CASSYSTGAGTTEAFF. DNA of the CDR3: TGTGCCAGCAGTTACTCGACGGGGGCAGGAACCACTGAAGCTTTCTTT.

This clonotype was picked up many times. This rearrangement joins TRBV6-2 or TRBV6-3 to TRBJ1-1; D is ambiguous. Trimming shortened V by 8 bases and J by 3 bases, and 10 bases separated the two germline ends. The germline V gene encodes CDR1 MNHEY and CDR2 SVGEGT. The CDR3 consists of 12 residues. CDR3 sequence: CASRGGYTEAFF. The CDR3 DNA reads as TGTGCCAGCCGGGGAGGGTACACTGAAGCTTTCTTT.

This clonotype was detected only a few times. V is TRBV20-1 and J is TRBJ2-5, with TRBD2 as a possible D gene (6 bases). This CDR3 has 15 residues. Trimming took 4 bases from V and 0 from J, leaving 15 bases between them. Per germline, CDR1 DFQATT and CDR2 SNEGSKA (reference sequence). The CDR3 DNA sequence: TGCAGTGCTATATCCAGGGACTGGTACCAAGAGACCCAGTACTTC. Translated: CSAISRDWYQETQYF.

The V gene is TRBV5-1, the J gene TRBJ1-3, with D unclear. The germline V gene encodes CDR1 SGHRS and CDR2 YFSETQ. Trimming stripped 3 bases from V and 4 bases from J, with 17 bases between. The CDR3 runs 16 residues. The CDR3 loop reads CASSSTLNRRGNTIYF. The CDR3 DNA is TGCGCCAGCAGCTCGACGCTGAACCGGCGGGGAAACACCATATATTTT.

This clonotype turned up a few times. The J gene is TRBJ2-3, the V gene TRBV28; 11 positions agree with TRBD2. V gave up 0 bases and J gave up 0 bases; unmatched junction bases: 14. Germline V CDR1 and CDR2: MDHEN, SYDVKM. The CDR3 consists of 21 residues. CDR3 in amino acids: CASSLWVRRLAGGPSTDTQYF. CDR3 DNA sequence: TGTGCCAGCAGTTTATGGGTTCGGAGGCTAGCGGGAGGTCCTAGCACAGATACGCAGTATTTT.

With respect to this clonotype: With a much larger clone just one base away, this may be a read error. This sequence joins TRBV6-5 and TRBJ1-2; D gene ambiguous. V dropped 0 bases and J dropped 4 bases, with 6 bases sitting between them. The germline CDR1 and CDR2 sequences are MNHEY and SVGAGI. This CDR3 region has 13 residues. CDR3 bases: TGTGCCAGCAGTTACTCCAGGAGCTATGGCTACACCTTC. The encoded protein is CASSYSRSYGYTF.